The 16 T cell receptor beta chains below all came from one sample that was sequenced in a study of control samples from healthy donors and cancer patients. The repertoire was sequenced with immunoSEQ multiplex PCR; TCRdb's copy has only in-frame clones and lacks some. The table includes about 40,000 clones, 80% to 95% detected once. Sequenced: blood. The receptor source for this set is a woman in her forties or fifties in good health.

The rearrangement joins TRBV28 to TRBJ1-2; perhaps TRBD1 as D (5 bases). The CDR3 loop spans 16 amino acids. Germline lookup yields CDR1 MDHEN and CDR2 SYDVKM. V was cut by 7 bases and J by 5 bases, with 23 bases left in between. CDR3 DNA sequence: TGTGCCAGCACCCCAGAGCGTAGGGGACGGGATTATGGCTACACCTTC. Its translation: CASTPERRGRDYGYTF.

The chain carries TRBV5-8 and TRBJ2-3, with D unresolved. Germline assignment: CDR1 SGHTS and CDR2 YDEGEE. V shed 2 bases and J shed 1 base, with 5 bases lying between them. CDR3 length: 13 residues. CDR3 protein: CASSLWGTDTQYF. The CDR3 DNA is TGTGCCAGCAGCTTATGGGGCACAGATACGCAGTATTTT. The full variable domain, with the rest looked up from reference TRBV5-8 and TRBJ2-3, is EAGVTQSPTHLIKTRGQQATLRCSPISGHTSVYWYQQALGLGLQFLLWYDEGEERNRGNFPPRFSGRQFPNYSSELNVNALELEDSALYLCASSLWGTDTQYFGPGTRLTVL.

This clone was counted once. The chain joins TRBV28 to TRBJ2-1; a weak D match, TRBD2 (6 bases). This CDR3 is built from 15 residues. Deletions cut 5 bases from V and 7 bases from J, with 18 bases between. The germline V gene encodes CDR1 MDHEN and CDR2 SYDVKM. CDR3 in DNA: TGTGCCAGCAGTCCACCCTGGGGAGGAGAAAATGAGCAGTTCTTC. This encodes CASSPPWGGENEQFF. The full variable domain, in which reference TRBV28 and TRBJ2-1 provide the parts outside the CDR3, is DVKVTQSSRYLVKRTGEKVFLECVQDMDHENMFWYRQDPGLGLRLIYFSYDVKMKEKGDIPEGYSVSREKKERFSLILESASTNQTSMYLCASSPPWGGENEQFFGPGTRLTVL.

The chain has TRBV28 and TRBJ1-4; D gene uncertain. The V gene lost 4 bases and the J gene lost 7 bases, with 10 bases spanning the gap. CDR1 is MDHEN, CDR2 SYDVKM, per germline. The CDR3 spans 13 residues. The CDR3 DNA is TGTGCCAGCAGTTCAGCAGCAGCTGAAAAACTGTTTTTT. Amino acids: CASSSAAAEKLFF.

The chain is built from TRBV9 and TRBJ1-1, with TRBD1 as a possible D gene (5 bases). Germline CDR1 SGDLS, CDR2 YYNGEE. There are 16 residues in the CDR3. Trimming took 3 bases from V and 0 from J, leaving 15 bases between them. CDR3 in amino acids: CASSAGTPLMNTEAFF. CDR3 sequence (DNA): TGTGCCAGCAGCGCCGGGACCCCCCTCATGAACACTGAAGCTTTCTTT.

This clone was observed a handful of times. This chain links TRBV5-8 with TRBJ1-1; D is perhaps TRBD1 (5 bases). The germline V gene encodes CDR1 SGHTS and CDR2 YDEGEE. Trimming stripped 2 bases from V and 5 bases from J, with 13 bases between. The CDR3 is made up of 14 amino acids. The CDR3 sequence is CASSFAGRGTEAFF. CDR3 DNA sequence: TGTGCCAGCAGCTTTGCAGGGCGAGGGACTGAAGCTTTCTTT.

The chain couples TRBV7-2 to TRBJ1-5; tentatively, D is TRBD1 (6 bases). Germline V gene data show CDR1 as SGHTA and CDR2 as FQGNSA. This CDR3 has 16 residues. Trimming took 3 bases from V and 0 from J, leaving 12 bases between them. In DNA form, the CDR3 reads TGTGCCAGCAGCTTGATGGGGGGACATAGCAATCAGCCCCAGCATTTT. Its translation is CASSLMGGHSNQPQHF.

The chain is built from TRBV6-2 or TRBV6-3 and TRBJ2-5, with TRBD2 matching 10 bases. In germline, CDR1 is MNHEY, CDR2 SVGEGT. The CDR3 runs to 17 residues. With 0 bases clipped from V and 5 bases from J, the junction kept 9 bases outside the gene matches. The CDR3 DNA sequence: TGTGCCAGCAGTTACTCGAGAAGCGGGGGGGGTACGGAGACCCAGTACTTC. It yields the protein CASSYSRSGGGTETQYF.

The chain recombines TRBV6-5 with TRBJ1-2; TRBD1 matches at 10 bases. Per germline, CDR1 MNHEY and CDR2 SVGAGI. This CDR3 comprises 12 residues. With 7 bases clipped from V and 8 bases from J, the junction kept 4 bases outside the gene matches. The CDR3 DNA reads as TGTGCCAGCACCTCGACAGGGGGCGGCTACACCTTC. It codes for CASTSTGGGYTF.

The CDR3 here is CASSLGGAGELFF. CDR3 nucleotide sequence: TGTGCCAGCAGCTTGGGGGGGGCCGGGGAGCTGTTTTTT. The rearrangement links TRBV11-3 to TRBJ2-2, with 7 bases fitting TRBD2. Germline values: CDR1 SGHNT, CDR2 YENEEA. This CDR3 comprises 13 residues. J gave up 6 bases and V 3 bases, and 1 base lay outside the gene matches.

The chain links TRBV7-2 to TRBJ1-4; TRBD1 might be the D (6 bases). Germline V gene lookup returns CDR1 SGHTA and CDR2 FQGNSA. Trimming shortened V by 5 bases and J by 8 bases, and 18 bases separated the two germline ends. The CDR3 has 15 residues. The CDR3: CASSVDDRRWEKLFF. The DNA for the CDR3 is TGTGCCAGCAGCGTCGACGACAGGCGGTGGGAAAAACTGTTTTTT.

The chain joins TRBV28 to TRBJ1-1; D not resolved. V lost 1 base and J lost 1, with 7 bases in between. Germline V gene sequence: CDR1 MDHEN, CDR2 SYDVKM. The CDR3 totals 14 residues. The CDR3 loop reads CASSLLRGNTEAFF. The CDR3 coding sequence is TGTGCCAGCAGTTTATTACGTGGGAACACTGAAGCTTTCTTT.

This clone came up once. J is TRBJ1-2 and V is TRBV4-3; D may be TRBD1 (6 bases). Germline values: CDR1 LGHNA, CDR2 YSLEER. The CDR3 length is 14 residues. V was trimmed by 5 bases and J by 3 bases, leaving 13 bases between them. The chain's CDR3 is CASSSRTADYGYTF. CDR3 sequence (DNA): TGCGCCAGCAGCTCCCGGACAGCGGACTATGGCTACACCTTC.

The CDR3 is CSASMGASEAFF. The CDR3 region has the DNA TGCAGTGCTAGTATGGGGGCTTCTGAAGCTTTCTTT. The rearrangement uses TRBV20-1 and TRBJ1-1; TRBD1 might be the D (6 bases). V shed 3 bases and J shed 6 bases, with 11 bases lying between them. The CDR3 consists of 12 residues. CDR1 is DFQATT, CDR2 SNEGSKA, per germline (reference sequence).

The CDR3 DNA follows: TGTGCCAGCAGCCCCGGTGGGAACACTGAAGCTTTCTTT. It is translated as CASSPGGNTEAFF. V is TRBV7-9 and J is TRBJ1-1; D remains ambiguous. V lost 5 bases to trimming and J lost 1 base, with 8 bases between them. Germline CDR1 reads SEHNR; CDR2 reads FQNEAQ (reference sequence). The CDR3 has 13 amino acids. The variable domain in full, with the rest retrieved from reference TRBV7-9 and TRBJ1-1, is DTGVSQNPRHKITKRGQNVTFRCDPISEHNRLYWYRQTLGQGPEFLTYFQNEAQLEKSRLLSDRFSAERPKGSFSTLEIQRTEQGDSAMYLCASSPGGNTEAFFGQGTRLTVV.

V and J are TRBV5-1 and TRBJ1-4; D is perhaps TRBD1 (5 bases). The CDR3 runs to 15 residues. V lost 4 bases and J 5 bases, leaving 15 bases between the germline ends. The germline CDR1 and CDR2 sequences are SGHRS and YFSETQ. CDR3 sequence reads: CASSRRDGKNEKLFF. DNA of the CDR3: TGCGCCAGCAGCAGGCGGGACGGAAAGAATGAAAAACTGTTTTTT.